This paragraph covers one T cell receptor beta chain sequence. Its antigen is currently unknown. Other nucleotide sequences from this sample produce the same CDR3. Alopecia areata patients provided lesional scalp punch biopsies and peripheral blood, both collected for the study. Sorting separated CD4+ and CD8+ T cells out of PBMCs. Sequencing used cDNA as its template, made by extracting RNA and reverse transcribing it. Profiling relied on immunoSEQ multiplex PCR, and the TCRdb table lists in-frame clones only, not all of them. The table lists more than 200,000 clones, around two thirds of them singletons. The data were obtained in a study of CD8+ T cells in alopecia areata. Across the whole study: Treated patients were given oral tofacitinib, which was dosed at 5 to 10 mg twice daily. Study-wide results and caveats: Lesional tissue from the scalp (especially in alopecia totalis/universalis) showed higher clonality than normal scalp.

J lost 6 bases, V lost 5 bases, and 7 bases had no gene match. The germline CDR1 and CDR2 sequences are SQVTM and ANQGSEA. The CDR3 runs 14 residues. Sequencing used CD4+ T cells sorted from blood, obtained at week 0. This TCR came from a human donor with alopecia areata. The rearrangement uses TRBV29-1 and TRBJ1-5, with 10 positions matching TRBD1. CDR3 region: CSVRDRGRGQPQHF. DNA for the CDR3: TGCAGCGTTCGGGACAGGGGACGTGGTCAGCCCCAGCATTTT.